The 20 T cell receptor beta chains given below trace back to one sample, sequenced in a study of T cell changes during pregnancy in multiple sclerosis. Profiling relied on immunoSEQ multiplex PCR, and the TCRdb table lists in-frame clones only, not all of them. This table has tens of thousands of clones, roughly nine tenths appearing once. The material sequenced was CD8+ T cells from peripheral blood mononuclear cells, taken after pregnancy. These receptors all stem from a female donor with multiple sclerosis, enrolled in a pregnancy study.

This chain links TRBV4-3 with TRBJ2-3; maybe TRBD1 (5 bases). This CDR3 has 15 residues. Germline CDR1 is LGHNA and CDR2 is YSLEER. V was shortened by 0 bases and J by 3 bases, with 10 bases between the two germline ends. Here the CDR3 reads CASSQDLGETDTQYF. Here the CDR3 DNA reads TGCGCCAGCAGCCAAGATTTAGGGGAAACAGATACGCAGTATTTT.

The chain uses TRBV16 and TRBJ2-7, with D possibly TRBD2 on 6 matching bases. This CDR3 is built from 15 residues. Germline V gives CDR1 KGHSY, CDR2 FQNENV. Trimming removed 0 bases at V and 2 bases at J, with 11 bases between. The CDR3 DNA sequence: TGTGCCAGCAGCCAATCCGGCGGGACCACCTACGAGCAGTACTTC. The encoded protein is CASSQSGGTTYEQYF.

The gene calls are TRBV7-6 and TRBJ1-1; D may be TRBD1 (5 bases). Trimming pared 1 base from V and 5 bases from J, leaving 11 bases between. There are 14 residues in the CDR3. Germline loops: CDR1 SGHVS, CDR2 FNYEAQ. CDR3 in DNA: TGTGCCAGCAGCTTAGGGCAGGGCTTGACTGAAGCTTTCTTT. Protein product: CASSLGQGLTEAFF.

This rearrangement joins TRBV6-5 to TRBJ2-1, with 7 bases identical to TRBD2. The CDR3 has 14 amino acids. Germline-derived CDR1 and CDR2 are MNHEY and SVGAGI. The trim removed 0 bases at V and 6 bases at J, leaving 2 bases unmatched. CDR3 sequence: CASSYSSGGNEQFF. Here the CDR3 DNA reads TGTGCCAGCAGTTACTCGTCGGGGGGCAATGAGCAGTTCTTC.

This clone has only one observation. The DNA for the CDR3 is TGTGCCAGCAGCTCCGGAGGGATTGGCAGAGACACTGAAGCTTTCTTT. Translated, it gives CASSSGGIGRDTEAFF. V and J are TRBV7-3 and TRBJ1-1, with D hard to call. Trimming took off 4 bases at V and 3 bases at J, with 18 bases between the two ends. CDR3 length: 16 residues. Germline assignment: CDR1 SGHTA and CDR2 FQGTGA.

V usage is TRBV28 and J usage is TRBJ2-7; D perhaps matches TRBD2 (5 bases). The CDR3 runs 11 residues. The germline gives CDR1 MDHEN, CDR2 SYDVKM. Trimming took 6 bases from V and 3 from J, leaving 6 bases between them. The CDR3 is CASRDFYEQYF. In DNA form, the CDR3 reads TGTGCCAGCAGGGACTTCTACGAGCAGTACTTC.

The V call is TRBV27, the J call TRBJ1-1; D is perhaps TRBD1 (5 bases). Germline loops: CDR1 MNHEY, CDR2 SMNVEV (reference sequence). V lost 6 bases and J 9 bases, leaving 17 bases between the germline ends. The CDR3 runs to 13 residues. CDR3 protein: CASSPWSTEKAFF. The DNA for the CDR3 is TGTGCCAGCAGCCCCTGGTCGACAGAGAAAGCTTTCTTT.

V and J are TRBV9 and TRBJ1-1; 10 nucleotides match TRBD1. V trimming: 3 bases; J trimming: 0 bases; junction bases outside the gene matches: 5. The CDR3 is made up of 16 amino acids. Per the germline V gene, CDR1 is SGDLS and CDR2 is YYNGEE. The CDR3 bases are TGTGCCAGCAGCGACACGGGACAGGGGATGAACACTGAAGCTTTCTTT. Amino acids: CASSDTGQGMNTEAFF.

This clone was counted only a few times. The chain combines TRBV29-1 with TRBJ1-1; D is unclear. The CDR3 extends over 11 amino acids. From germline, CDR1 is SQVTM and CDR2 ANQGSEA. V shed 3 bases and J shed 3 bases, with 5 bases lying between them. CDR3 bases: TGCAGCGTTGAGGCCGACACTGAAGCTTTCTTT. Protein product: CSVEADTEAFF.

This chain connects TRBV7-9 to TRBJ1-4; D possibly corresponds to TRBD1 (6 bases). This CDR3 region has 14 residues. V was pared by 5 bases and J by 5 bases, with 12 bases between. Germline lookup yields CDR1 SEHNR and CDR2 FQNEAQ (reference sequence). The CDR3 loop reads CASSGVDRNEKLFF. The CDR3 DNA sequence: TGTGCCAGCAGCGGGGTAGACAGGAATGAAAAACTGTTTTTT.

The genes are TRBV7-3 and TRBJ2-2, with D possibly being TRBD2 (6 bases). Trimming removed 1 base from V and 3 bases from J, with 12 bases in between. Germline lookup yields CDR1 SGHTA and CDR2 FQGTGA. This CDR3 spans 16 amino acids. For the CDR3, the DNA is TGTGCCAGCAGCTTAAGCGGGACCCGGGACACCGGGGAGCTGTTTTTT. It encodes CASSLSGTRDTGELFF.

This chain joins TRBV4-3 and TRBJ2-2, with 9 bases fitting TRBD2. CDR3 length: 17 residues. J lost 1 base, V lost 2 bases, and 5 bases had no gene match. Per germline, CDR1 LGHNA and CDR2 YSLEER. CDR3 in DNA: TGCGCCAGCAGCCAAACCTTAGCGGGAGTGAACACCGGGGAGCTGTTTTTT. It yields the protein CASSQTLAGVNTGELFF.

This chain connects TRBV7-9 to TRBJ1-6, with 8 nucleotides matching TRBD1. Germline values: CDR1 SEHNR, CDR2 FQNEAQ (reference sequence). V lost 5 bases to trimming and J lost 8 bases; unmatched junction nucleotides: 8. The CDR3 sequence is 15 residues long. CDR3 nucleotide sequence: TGTGCCAGCAGCGCCCCCGGGACAGGTGATTCACCCCTCCACTTT. This translates into CASSAPGTGDSPLHF.

The chain combines TRBV19 with TRBJ1-2, with 7 bases lining up with TRBD1. V lost 3 bases and J lost 4; bases outside the gene matches: 8. Germline CDR1 reads LNHDA; CDR2 reads SQIVND (reference sequence). This CDR3 spans 15 amino acids. The CDR3 region has the DNA TGTGCCAGTAGTATTTATGTGGGGGACAGCTATGGCTACACCTTC. Encoded protein: CASSIYVGDSYGYTF.

The V and J genes are TRBV7-9 and TRBJ2-1; 7 bases agree with TRBD1. The CDR3 spans 12 residues. From germline, CDR1 is SEHNR and CDR2 FQNEAQ (reference sequence). The V gene end was trimmed by 1 base and the J gene end by 16 bases; junction bases not matched to a gene: 7. CDR3 DNA: TGTGCCAGCAGCTTAGATCGGACAGGTAGTTTCTTC. The encoded protein is CASSLDRTGSFF. Complete variable domain (other parts from reference TRBV7-9 and TRBJ2-1): DTGVSQNPRHKITKRGQNVTFRCDPISEHNRLYWYRQTLGQGPEFLTYFQNEAQLEKSRLLSDRFSAERPKGSFSTLEIQRTEQGDSAMYLCASSLDRTGSFFGPGTRLTVL.

This clone was counted once. The chain combines TRBV9 with TRBJ2-3; 15 positions match TRBD2. Trimming took 3 bases from V and 0 from J; bases not matched to a gene: 8. The CDR3 totals 19 residues. Germline CDR1 and CDR2: SGDLS and YYNGEE. CDR3 in amino acids: CASSGLGTSGGSSTDTQYF. The CDR3 DNA is TGTGCCAGCAGCGGACTGGGGACTAGCGGGGGGTCTAGCACAGATACGCAGTATTTT.

V gene TRBV7-7 combines with J gene TRBJ2-5, with 10 bases aligning to TRBD2. The CDR3 runs 18 residues. CDR1 is SSHAT and CDR2 is FNYEAQ in the germline V gene (reference sequence). With V trimmed by 5 bases and J by 1 base, 13 bases remained unmatched. The CDR3 loop is CASSRHPVGTSVQETQYF. The CDR3 DNA follows: TGTGCCAGCAGCCGACATCCCGTCGGGACTAGCGTCCAAGAGACCCAGTACTTC. The variable domain in full, with the rest retrieved from reference TRBV7-7 and TRBJ2-5, is GAGVSQSPRYKVTKRGQDVTLRCDPISSHATLYWYQQALGQGPEFLTYFNYEAQPDKSGLPSDRFSAERPEGSISTLTIQRTEQRDSAMYRCASSRHPVGTSVQETQYFGPGTRLLVL.

The chain couples TRBV7-2 to TRBJ2-7; 8 positions match TRBD1. With 1 base clipped from V and 4 bases from J, the junction kept 6 bases outside the gene matches. The V gene's germline CDR1 is SGHTA and CDR2 FQGNSA. The length of the CDR3 is 15 residues. CDR3 coding DNA: TGTGCCAGCAGCTTAGAGGCAGGGGGCAGGTACGAGCAGTACTTC. Encoded protein: CASSLEAGGRYEQYF.

This clone was observed a handful of times. The chain is built from TRBV6-5 and TRBJ1-2, with 10 bases matching TRBD1. The CDR3 is made up of 15 amino acids. From germline, CDR1 is MNHEY and CDR2 SVGAGI. The ends lost 2 bases at V and 4 bases at J; junction bases unmatched: 4. The CDR3 region has the DNA TGTGCCAGCAGTTACGCGACAGGGGGCTTCTATGGCTACACCTTC. Its protein product is CASSYATGGFYGYTF.

The rearrangement links TRBV19 to TRBJ2-2, with D uncertain. The V gene lost 4 bases and the J gene lost 3 bases, with 6 bases spanning the gap. Germline values: CDR1 LNHDA, CDR2 SQIVND (reference sequence). The CDR3 totals 13 residues. CDR3 protein: CASSRVYTGELFF. The CDR3 coding sequence is TGTGCCAGTAGTAGAGTATACACCGGGGAGCTGTTTTTT.